The 20 T cell receptor beta chains below all came from one sample that was sequenced in a study of T cell changes during pregnancy in multiple sclerosis. Assay used: immunoSEQ multiplex PCR; TCRdb lists only in-frame clones, some missing. The sample records about 92,000 clones, more than 85% being singletons. The starting material was peripheral blood, obtained in the first trimester of pregnancy. The source of these receptors is a female donor with multiple sclerosis, enrolled in a pregnancy study.

The chain has TRBV19 and TRBJ2-1; no definite D call. The germline CDR1 and CDR2 sequences are LNHDA and SQIVND (reference sequence). The CDR3 contains 14 residues. Trimming pared 2 bases from V and 6 bases from J, leaving 11 bases between. CDR3 coding DNA: TGTGCCAGTAGTATAATGGTGAGAATCAATGAGCAGTTCTTC. Translation gives CASSIMVRINEQFF.

Here the CDR3 DNA reads TGTGCCAGCAGGCCAACTAGCGGTCGCTTCAATGAGCAGTTCTTC. It yields the protein CASRPTSGRFNEQFF. The rearrangement uses TRBV9 and TRBJ2-1, with 8 bases identical to TRBD2. This CDR3 contains 15 residues. The V gene end was trimmed by 5 bases and the J gene end by 6 bases; junction bases not matched to a gene: 10. The V gene's germline CDR1 is SGDLS and CDR2 YYNGEE.

In its sample, this clone was seen once. The rearrangement joins TRBV19 to TRBJ1-5; 8 bases agree with TRBD1. The germline V gene encodes CDR1 LNHDA and CDR2 SQIVND (reference sequence). V lost 3 bases and J lost 1; bases outside the gene matches: 11. The CDR3 is 18 residues long. This CDR3 is CASSILQGQGASNQPQHF. The CDR3 DNA is TGTGCCAGTAGTATCCTGCAAGGGCAGGGGGCGAGCAATCAGCCCCAGCATTTT.

This clone was seen more than once but under ten times. This rearrangement joins TRBV19 to TRBJ1-5, with 7 positions matching TRBD1. Germline assignment: CDR1 LNHDA and CDR2 SQIVND (reference sequence). There are 14 residues in the CDR3. The junction had 3 bases not matched to a gene; V was cut back by 2 bases and J by 5 bases. The CDR3: CASSITGADQPQHF. The CDR3 DNA follows: TGTGCCAGTAGTATAACAGGGGCGGATCAGCCCCAGCATTTT.

The J gene is TRBJ2-7, the V gene TRBV2; TRBD1 matches at 9 bases. Germline CDR1 reads SNHLY; CDR2 reads FYNNEI. The J segment lost 5 bases and the V segment lost 7 bases, leaving 12 bases of the junction unmatched. This CDR3 is built from 15 residues. CDR3 DNA: TGTGCCAGCACCTCTCCCGACAGGGGGGTCAACGAGCAGTACTTC. This sequence encodes CASTSPDRGVNEQYF. Filled out from reference TRBV2 and TRBJ2-7, the complete variable domain reads EPEVTQTPSHQVTQMGQEVILRCVPISNHLYFYWYRQILGQKVEFLVSFYNNEISEKSEIFDDQFSVERPDGSNFTLKIRSTKLEDSAMYFCASTSPDRGVNEQYFGPGTRLTVT.

The V call is TRBV14, the J call TRBJ2-3, with D uncertain. V was cut by 1 base and J by 2 bases, with 4 bases left in between. Looked up from germline, CDR1 is SGHDN and CDR2 is FVKESK. The CDR3 spans 13 residues. CDR3: CASSQVNTDTQYF. DNA for the CDR3: TGTGCCAGCAGCCAAGTTAACACAGATACGCAGTATTTT. Full variable domain (remainder filled in from reference TRBV14 and TRBJ2-3): EAGVTQFPSHSVIEKGQTVTLRCDPISGHDNLYWYRRVMGKEIKFLLHFVKESKQDESGMPNNRFLAERTGGTYSTLKVQPAELEDSGVYFCASSQVNTDTQYFGPGTRLTVL.

V and J are TRBV4-1 and TRBJ1-3, with 9 nucleotides matching TRBD1. This CDR3 is built from 16 residues. Germline CDR1 MGHRA, CDR2 YSYEKL. Germline trimming cut 4 bases from V and 0 bases from J; bases unmatched to any gene: 4. The CDR3 DNA sequence: TGCGCCAGCAGCCCTGGACAGGGGAGCTCTGGAAACACCATATATTTT. Amino acid sequence: CASSPGQGSSGNTIYF.

This rearrangement joins TRBV2 to TRBJ1-3, with 8 nucleotides matching TRBD1. This CDR3 spans 14 amino acids. V was clipped by 5 bases and J by 2 bases; unmatched bases: 2. Per the germline V gene, CDR1 is SNHLY and CDR2 is FYNNEI. CDR3 sequence (DNA): TGTGCCAGCAGTAGGGACAGGACTGGAAACACCATATATTTT. Translating gives CASSRDRTGNTIYF.

The gene calls are TRBV5-1 and TRBJ2-1, with 11 bases that match TRBD2. Germline V gene lookup returns CDR1 SGHRS and CDR2 YFSETQ. The CDR3 has 20 residues. Losses at the gene ends were 5 bases for V and 5 bases for J; bases not matched to a gene: 21. CDR3 nucleotide sequence: TGCGCCAGCAGAGGGACAGGGTTACTTAGGACTAGCGGGTCGGACAATGAGCAGTTCTTC. Protein product: CASRGTGLLRTSGSDNEQFF.

CDR3 in DNA: TGTGCCAGCAGGCAGACAGGGGCCAAGCCCCAGCATTTT. Translated, it gives CASRQTGAKPQHF. The rearrangement links TRBV28 to TRBJ1-5, with 8 bases fitting TRBD1. The CDR3 loop spans 13 amino acids. Trimming removed 6 bases from V and 8 bases from J; junction bases left unmatched: 6. Germline V gene sequence: CDR1 MDHEN, CDR2 SYDVKM. Full variable domain (remainder filled in from reference TRBV28 and TRBJ1-5): DVKVTQSSRYLVKRTGEKVFLECVQDMDHENMFWYRQDPGLGLRLIYFSYDVKMKEKGDIPEGYSVSREKKERFSLILESASTNQTSMYLCASRQTGAKPQHFGDGTRLSIL.

The chain uses TRBV19 and TRBJ1-5; no reliable D call. CDR1 is LNHDA, CDR2 SQIVND, per germline (reference sequence). V gave up 5 bases and J gave up 0 bases, with 5 bases separating them. The CDR3 totals 13 residues. CDR3 nucleotide sequence: TGTGCCAGTAGTGACTTTAGCAATCAGCCCCAGCATTTT. Its translation is CASSDFSNQPQHF.

V usage is TRBV9 and J usage is TRBJ1-2, with D unclear. In germline, CDR1 is SGDLS, CDR2 YYNGEE. Trimming cost V 6 bases and J 10 bases, with 10 bases left between them. The CDR3 length is 10 residues. Written as DNA, the CDR3 is TGTGCCAGCAAGAGGGTTGACTACACCTTC. As protein: CASKRVDYTF.

The V call is TRBV11-2, the J call TRBJ2-7; maybe TRBD2 (5 bases). The CDR3 runs to 15 residues. V was trimmed by 1 base and J by 4 bases, leaving 14 bases between them. Germline-derived CDR1 and CDR2 are SGHAT and FQNNGV. The CDR3 protein is CASSLVTGSGYEQYF. The DNA for the CDR3 is TGTGCCAGCAGCTTAGTTACGGGGTCCGGTTACGAGCAGTACTTC.

The genes are TRBV4-3 and TRBJ2-7, with 7 bases that match TRBD2. The CDR3 contains 14 residues. In germline, CDR1 is LGHNA, CDR2 YSLEER. Losses at the gene ends were 4 bases for V and 7 bases for J; bases not matched to a gene: 10. In DNA, the CDR3 is TGCGCCAGCAGCCTACGACTAGCCCAAGGGGAGCAGTACTTC. It is translated as CASSLRLAQGEQYF.

The rearrangement joins TRBV27 to TRBJ2-7; 9 nucleotides agree with TRBD2. From germline, CDR1 is MNHEY and CDR2 SMNVEV (reference sequence). J gave up 6 bases and V 0 bases, and 3 bases lay outside the gene matches. The CDR3 consists of 14 residues. The CDR3 sequence is CASSLSPSGIEQYF. The CDR3 nucleotides are TGTGCCAGCAGTTTATCGCCTAGCGGGATCGAGCAGTACTTC.

The V call is TRBV7-8, the J call TRBJ1-5; the D gene is possibly TRBD1 (5 bases). This CDR3 is 15 amino acids long. V gave up 5 bases and J gave up 3 bases, with 14 bases separating them. In germline, CDR1 is SGHVS, CDR2 FQNEAQ. CDR3 nucleotide sequence: TGTGCCAGCAGCCCCCAGGCAGGGAACAATCAGCCCCAGCATTTT. As protein: CASSPQAGNNQPQHF.

The chain links TRBV7-6 to TRBJ1-2; tentatively, D is TRBD1 (5 bases). The CDR3 covers 17 residues. V shed 5 bases and J shed 1 base, with 20 bases lying between them. Germline assignment: CDR1 SGHVS and CDR2 FNYEAQ. CDR3 sequence (DNA): TGTGCCAGCAGCCTCCTCTCGCGAAGGGGAGGTAACTATGGCTACACCTTC. Translation gives CASSLLSRRGGNYGYTF. The full variable domain, with the rest looked up from reference TRBV7-6 and TRBJ1-2, is GAGVSQSPRYKVTKRGQDVALRCDPISGHVSLYWYRQALGQGPEFLTYFNYEAQQDKSGLPNDRFSAERPEGSISTLTIQRTEQRDSAMYRCASSLLSRRGGNYGYTFGSGTRLTVV.

This chain links TRBV25-1 with TRBJ2-2; no clear D. V lost 4 bases and J lost 3, with 9 bases in between. CDR3 length: 14 residues. Germline V gives CDR1 MGHDK, CDR2 SYGVNS. CDR3 DNA: TGTGCCAGCAGTGTTGCCGGTTACACCGGGGAGCTGTTTTTT. Translating it yields CASSVAGYTGELFF.

This chain's CDR3 is CASSLGLTTANYGYTF. DNA of the CDR3: TGTGCCAGCAGCTTGGGACTTACGACAGCTAACTATGGCTACACCTTC. The chain joins TRBV5-4 to TRBJ1-2; perhaps TRBD1 as D (5 bases). CDR3 length: 16 residues. V was pared by 0 bases and J by 0 bases, with 12 bases between. The germline V gene encodes CDR1 SGHNT and CDR2 YYREEE (reference sequence). The full variable domain, its missing parts supplied by reference TRBV5-4 and TRBJ1-2, is ETGVTQSPTHLIKTRGQQVTLRCSSQSGHNTVSWYQQALGQGPQFIFQYYREEENGRGNFPPRFSGLQFPNYSSELNVNALELDDSALYLCASSLGLTTANYGYTFGSGTRLTVV.

This rearrangement joins TRBV19 to TRBJ1-4; 8 bases are shared with TRBD1. The length of the CDR3 is 16 residues. Germline values: CDR1 LNHDA, CDR2 SQIVND (reference sequence). Germline trimming cut 5 bases from V and 0 bases from J; bases unmatched to any gene: 5. The CDR3 nucleotides read TGTGCCAGTAGTTGGGGACAGGTTGCAACTAATGAAAAACTGTTTTTT. Its protein is CASSWGQVATNEKLFF.